The rows below give T cell receptor beta chains drawn from one sample of a study of T cell responses to AZD1222 COVID-19 vaccine. Assay: immunoSEQ multiplex PCR; the TCRdb copy retains only in-frame clones and omits some. The sample carries over 150,000 clones, 88% recorded once. Source: peripheral blood, taken 28 days after the second AZD1222 dose. Every receptor here comes from an adult who received the AZD1222 COVID-19 vaccine. Both conserved end residues are part of each CDR3. A D gene is named only where the DNA matches it firmly. Clone size, where shown, is once, few, many, or a class for clones that have expanded.

. TRBD1 TRBJ2-1 TRBV3-1/TRBV3-2 CASSRADRGHNEQFF TGTGCCAGCAGTCGGGCGGACAGGGGGCACAATGAGCAGTTCTTC
. . TRBJ2-4 TRBV5-5 CASSLRPSRGGNIQYF TGTGCCAGCAGCTTGCGGCCCAGTCGGGGTGGCAACATTCAGTACTTC
. . TRBJ1-1 TRBV4-3 CASSHGRQAPSGAFF TGCGCCAGCAGCCACGGGCGGCAGGCCCCAAGTGGAGCTTTCTTT
. TRBD1 TRBJ1-2 TRBV3-1/TRBV3-2 CASSQTTGPDGYTF TGTGCCAGCAGCCAAACGACAGGGCCGGATGGCTACACCTTC
. TRBD1 TRBJ1-2 TRBV12-3/TRBV12-4 CAIGQGYGGYTF TGTGCCATAGGACAGGGATACGGTGGCTACACCTTC
. . TRBJ2-7 TRBV7-9 CASSLAQEKGAGYEQYF TGTGCCAGCAGCTTAGCGCAAGAAAAAGGGGCAGGCTACGAGCAGTACTTC
. . TRBJ1-4 TRBV3-1/TRBV3-2 CASSQDRFAGEKLFF TGTGCCAGCAGCCAAGACAGGTTTGCTGGTGAAAAACTGTTTTTT
once TRBD1 TRBJ1-2 TRBV9 CASSVVRDRPFYGYTF TGTGCCAGCAGCGTAGTACGGGACAGGCCGTTCTATGGCTACACCTTC
. . TRBJ1-2 TRBV6-1 CASSGPGEVLIYGYTF TGTGCCAGCAGTGGTCCCGGGGAGGTCCTCATCTATGGCTACACCTTC
. . TRBJ2-6 TRBV5-8 CASSLLTVLVSGANVLTF TGTGCCAGCAGCCTCCTGACAGTCCTAGTCTCTGGGGCCAACGTCCTGACTTTC
few . TRBJ1-2 TRBV12-3/TRBV12-4 CASRETAVYGYTF TGTGCCAGCAGGGAGACAGCCGTTTATGGCTACACCTTC
. . TRBJ1-2 TRBV19 CASSIALGNDGYTF TGTGCCAGTAGTATAGCTCTGGGTAATGATGGCTACACCTTC
. . TRBJ1-4 TRBV5-1 CASSVTVSSNEKLFF TGCGCCAGCAGCGTGACAGTTTCTTCTAATGAAAAACTGTTTTTT
. . TRBJ1-6 TRBV4-2 CASSQDPGRSSYNSPLHF TGTGCCAGCAGCCAAGATCCGGGGAGAAGCTCCTATAATTCACCCCTCCACTTT
. . TRBJ1-4 TRBV2 CASRFDTTNEKLFF TGTGCCAGCCGGTTTGACACAACTAATGAAAAACTGTTTTTT
. . TRBJ1-2 TRBV7-2 CASSLAAAANYGYTF TGTGCCAGCAGCTTAGCGGCAGCAGCTAACTATGGCTACACCTTC
. . TRBJ1-1 TRBV5-4 CASTLNSVGTEAFF TGTGCCAGCACCCTCAATTCCGTCGGCACTGAAGCTTTCTTT
. . TRBJ1-5 TRBV6-5 CASSYRGNQPQHF TGTGCCAGCAGTTACAGGGGGAATCAGCCCCAGCATTTT
. TRBD2 TRBJ2-1 TRBV5-1 CASSKAGGSHNEQFF TGCGCCAGCAGCAAGGCGGGGGGATCGCACAATGAGCAGTTCTTC
. TRBD1 TRBJ2-1 TRBV28 CASTQGGQGDYEQFF TGTGCCAGCACCCAGGGGGGACAGGGGGACTATGAGCAGTTCTTC
. . TRBJ2-2 TRBV2 CASSELLRGASTGELFF TGTGCCAGCAGTGAGCTACTCCGAGGGGCGAGCACCGGGGAGCTGTTTTTT
. TRBD1 TRBJ2-7 TRBV4-3 CASSQFAGTGLREQYF TGCGCCAGCAGCCAATTCGCGGGGACAGGGTTACGCGAGCAGTACTTC
. TRBD1 TRBJ2-1 TRBV19 CASRIRLGQGYNEQFF TGTGCCAGTAGAATTCGCCTGGGACAGGGCTACAATGAGCAGTTCTTC
. TRBD1 TRBJ1-1 TRBV7-9 CASSLTTGEGEAFF TGTGCCAGCAGCTTAACGACAGGGGAGGGTGAAGCTTTCTTT
. . TRBJ1-2 TRBV28 CASIPEGRPNYGYTF TGTGCCAGCATCCCCGAGGGACGGCCTAACTATGGCTACACCTTC
. . TRBJ1-2 TRBV5-8 CASSRIGNYGYTF TGTGCCAGCAGCCGCATAGGGAACTATGGCTACACCTTC
. . TRBJ2-6 TRBV9 CASSVRGNSSGANVLTF TGTGCCAGCAGCGTAAGGGGTAACAGCTCTGGGGCCAACGTCCTGACTTTC
. TRBD1 TRBJ1-1 TRBV6-5 CASRPRQGWSTEAFF TGTGCCAGCAGACCCCGACAGGGTTGGAGCACTGAAGCTTTCTTT
. . TRBJ2-7 TRBV6-5 CASSYGRGPPTYEQYF TGTGCCAGCAGTTACGGGCGAGGGCCACCAACCTACGAGCAGTACTTC
. . TRBJ2-1 TRBV7-8 CASSLRSSYNEQFF TGTGCCAGCAGCTTGAGAAGCTCCTACAATGAGCAGTTCTTC
. TRBD2 TRBJ2-7 TRBV7-9 CASSSTSGGYEQYF TGTGCCAGCAGCTCGACTAGCGGGGGATACGAGCAGTACTTC
. . TRBJ1-1 TRBV11-3 CASSAGWNTEAFF TGTGCCAGCAGCGCTGGGTGGAACACTGAAGCTTTCTTT
. TRBD2 TRBJ2-3 TRBV7-9 CASSPGTSGDIDTQYF TGTGCCAGCAGCCCCGGGACTAGCGGGGATATAGATACGCAGTATTTT
. . TRBJ2-5 TRBV3-1/TRBV3-2 CASSPTRGKETQYF TGTGCCAGCAGCCCTACTAGGGGCAAAGAGACCCAGTACTTC
once . TRBJ1-1 TRBV20-1 CSAKGTYEAFF TGCAGTGCTAAAGGAACTTATGAAGCTTTCTTT
. . TRBJ1-5 TRBV28 CAFRVSNQPQHF TGTGCCTTCAGGGTCTCTAATCAGCCCCAGCATTTT
. TRBD1 TRBJ1-3 TRBV7-8 CASSLVGTGVGNTIYF TGTGCCAGCAGCCTTGTGGGGACAGGGGTCGGAAACACCATATATTTT
. . TRBJ2-3 TRBV9 CASSITDTQYF TGTGCCAGCAGCATCACAGATACGCAGTATTTT
. TRBD1 TRBJ1-5 TRBV30 CAWGDRGSNQPQHF TGTGCCTGGGGGGACAGGGGAAGCAATCAGCCCCAGCATTTT
few . TRBJ2-1 TRBV3-1/TRBV3-2 CASSQDRSGEQFF TGTGCCAGCAGCCAAGATAGATCCGGGGAGCAGTTCTTC
. . TRBJ2-4 TRBV6-5 CASSFRLGGKNIQYF TGTGCCAGCAGTTTCAGACTAGGAGGCAAAAACATTCAGTACTTC
. . TRBJ1-5 TRBV6-1 CASSATGTLSNQPQHF TGTGCCAGCAGTGCCACCGGGACACTTAGCAATCAGCCCCAGCATTTT
. . TRBJ1-2 TRBV28 CASSPPPNSVRYGYTF TGTGCCAGCAGTCCACCCCCGAACAGCGTTAGATATGGCTACACCTTC
. TRBD1 TRBJ1-6 TRBV30 CAWSSGGESPLHF TGTGCCTGGAGTTCAGGGGGCGAGTCACCCCTCCACTTT
once . TRBJ2-7 TRBV9 CASSVVPGSYEQYF TGTGCCAGCAGCGTAGTCCCGGGCTCCTACGAGCAGTACTTC
. . TRBJ2-7 TRBV6-1 CASSEEFSYEQYF TGTGCCAGCAGTGAAGAGTTTTCCTACGAGCAGTACTTC
. . TRBJ1-5 TRBV7-3 CASSLIRSSRQSQPQHF TGTGCCAGCAGCTTAATCCGGTCGAGTCGGCAATCGCAGCCCCAGCATTTT
. TRBD1 TRBJ2-7 TRBV13 CASSLRGQEHSYEQYF TGTGCCAGCAGCCTTAGGGGACAGGAACACTCCTACGAGCAGTACTTC
. TRBD1 TRBJ1-1 TRBV5-4 CASSLRGGGGTEAFF TGTGCCAGCAGCTTGAGAGGGGGCGGGGGCACTGAAGCTTTCTTT
. . TRBJ1-1 TRBV29-1 CSVELREAFF TGCAGCGTTGAACTTCGAGAAGCTTTCTTT
. TRBD1 TRBJ1-1 TRBV9 CASSSPGGRTEAFF TGTGCCAGCAGCTCCCCAGGGGGAAGGACTGAAGCTTTCTTT